The T cell receptor beta chain described here comes from a study of monozygotic twins with inflammatory bowel disease (dated by TCRdb to the late 2010s). At the level of the whole study: The complete study included about 30 monozygotic twin pairs: 19 IBD-discordant Danish pairs and nine German pairs, of which four were IBD-concordant and five were IBD-discordant. Each individual had, on average, about 151 000 unique TCRalpha sequences and 181 000 unique TCRbeta sequences available for analysis. Disease-associated traits were sought mainly through comparisons between IBD patients and their genetically identical healthy co-twins within discordant pairs.

Results and caveats for the whole study, not just this receptor: Compared with healthy twins, IBD patients shared fewer clonotypes with other individuals, and the difference was most pronounced in patients with signs of disease activity. Measured by the inverse Simpson index, TCRbeta repertoire diversity was lower in IBD patients than in their healthy co-twins. Different T cell subtypes could not be distinguished in the analysis. The results gave no support for a single strong signal or clonotype linked to IBD. Repertoire similarity did not differ between concordant and discordant twins, possibly due to limited statistical power. Differing immunosuppressive treatments among patients may have added background noise and inter-individual variability to the repertoires.

The method was 5' RACE. The input for every TCR library was approximately 3,500 ng of total RNA. For each sample, cDNA synthesis was carried out in eight separate reactions using SMARTScribe reverse transcriptase. Unique molecular identifiers containing a 6-nucleotide sample barcode were introduced through template switching during cDNA synthesis. TCRalpha and TCRbeta cDNA was amplified by two nested PCRs of 16 and 9 cycles, with bead purification after each PCR. Before amplification, the cDNA was treated with uracil DNA-glycosylase and purified using the QIAquick PCR purification kit. The second PCR added Illumina TruSeq-compatible adapters along with sample-specific barcodes. TapeStation and Qubit were used to check library quality and concentration, and roughly 4.6 ng of each library was pooled. The pooled libraries were sequenced with 2 x 100 bp reads and custom sequencing primers on an Illumina HiSeq2500 single-index Rapid Run. The authors' analysis ran thus. MiGEC version 1.2.6 was used for UMI-based consensus assembly, which corrected PCR and sequencing errors. MiXCR version 2.1.1 handled V(D)J alignment, clonotype assembly and CDR3 extraction. To normalise gene usage, clonotype sharing and MAIT/NKT TCR abundance, the top 1000, 10 000 and 20 000 clonotypes in each sample were analysed. After downsampling to 27 000 UMIs, diversity was calculated as the inverse Simpson index using the vegan R package. Paired Mann-Whitney U tests on discordant twin pairs were used, with Benjamini-Hochberg multiple-testing correction. Each entry corresponds to one CDR3 protein sequence from reads that TCRdb reprocessed, and DNA is not given. TCRdb, rather than the study authors, made the V and J calls. The sample table records 190,000 or so distinct CDR3 sequences. 1.5% to 2% of the sample lies in the top ten.

A roughly 2.4 ml peripheral blood sample was drawn into PAXgene tubes per donor and stored at -80°C. Without any T cell sorting, total RNA was extracted from whole blood using the PAXgene blood miRNA kit on an automated QIAcube. Deep TCRalpha and TCRbeta repertoire profiling with unique molecular barcoding was performed on peripheral blood of monozygotic twin pairs concordant or discordant for inflammatory bowel disease. Smoking habits were recorded for all twin pairs, and individuals were classified as current, former or never smokers. Remarks on this clonotype: No antigen is known for it.

Sequencing input: blood. The receptor was derived from a human donor with ulcerative colitis or Crohn's disease, or a healthy co-twin of an affected twin (not recorded which).

CDR3 loop: CATSDFSGSPLHF. The sequence is built from TRBV24-1 and TRBJ1-6. Its CDR3 holds 13 amino acids, cysteine through phenylalanine. No DNA was logged. The CDR1 and CDR2 encoded by the germline V gene are KGHDR and SFDVKD.